Below, one TCR beta chain is given with its context. The target antigen is unknown. This sample was taken from a study of Ad26.COV2.S vaccination and SARS-CoV-2 variants. Study details: By the intramuscular route, Ad26.COV2.S was given once, or twice 56 days apart. General study findings and limits: Post-vaccination spike-specific CD8+ and CD4+ T cell responses reportedly had substantial breadth. Vaccinated individuals (as opposed to placebo recipients) had higher spike-specific TCR breadth. From the TCR breadth and depth analyses, total T cell responses may have been underestimated.

TCRdb keeps only in-frame clones here, not all; method: immunoSEQ multiplex PCR. The repertoire consists of more than 300,000 clones, with around 89% occurring once and the leading ten covering roughly 5%. The treatment was: around 19 received Ad26.COV2.S at low or high dose, single or two shots; roughly 5 received placebo; per-sample allocation not given. At day 63 after the first vaccine or placebo injection, samples were drawn. The CDR3 loop spans 15 amino acids. Germline-derived CDR1 and CDR2 are MNHEY and SVGAGI. The V gene lost 0 bases and the J gene lost 7 bases, with 10 bases spanning the gap.

This chain joins TRBV6-5 and TRBJ1-6; TRBD1 might be the D (6 bases). Sequenced here: peripheral blood, sampled in a trial of Ad26.COV2.S vaccine versus placebo. The receptor comes from a person aged 18-65 years who received the Ad26.COV2.S COVID-19 vaccine or a placebo. Written as DNA, the CDR3 is TGTGCCAGCAGTTACTCAACAGGGCGCAATTCACCCCTCCACTTT. Its translation: CASSYSTGRNSPLHF.